This T cell receptor beta chain was profiled in a study of cytomegalovirus exposure and HLA in healthy donors. The CDR3 covers 15 residues. V lost 4 bases and J 7 bases, leaving 19 bases between the germline ends. In germline, CDR1 is SGHTA, CDR2 FQGNSA. PCR used 60 Vbeta primers and 13 Jbeta primers. Assay used: immunoSEQ multiplex PCR; TCRdb lists only in-frame clones, some missing. The sample carries some 170,000 clones, approximately 70% recorded once. Nobody recorded the CMV serostatus of this donor. What was sequenced was PBMCs. The clonotype originates from a human donor in good health. The rearrangement uses TRBV7-2 and TRBJ1-2, with D maybe TRBD1 (6 bases). The CDR3 nucleotides are TGTGCCAGCAGCTCCCATTCAACAGGGCCGGGTGGCTACACCTTC. Protein: CASSSHSTGPGGYTF.